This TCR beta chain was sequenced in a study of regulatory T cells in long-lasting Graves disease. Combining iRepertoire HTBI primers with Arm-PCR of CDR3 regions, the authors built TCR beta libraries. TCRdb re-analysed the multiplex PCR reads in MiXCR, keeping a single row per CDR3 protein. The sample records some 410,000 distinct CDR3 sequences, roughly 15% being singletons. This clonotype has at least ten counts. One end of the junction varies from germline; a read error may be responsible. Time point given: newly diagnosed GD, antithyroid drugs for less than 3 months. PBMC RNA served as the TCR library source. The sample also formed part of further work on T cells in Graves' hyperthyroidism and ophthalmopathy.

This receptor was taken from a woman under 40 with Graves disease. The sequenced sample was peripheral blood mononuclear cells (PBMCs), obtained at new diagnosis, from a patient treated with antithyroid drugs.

In DNA, the CDR3 is TGTGCCAGCAGTGAAGCGAGGAGCCCGGCGTTCTTC. As protein: CASSEARSPAFF. This chain links TRBV6-1 with TRBJ2-5, with D unresolved. The germline CDR1 and CDR2 sequences are MNHNS and SASEGT. This CDR3 has 12 amino acids.